This entry concerns a single TCR beta chain. The data are from a study of blood T cell repertoires in COVID-19. Profiled with immunoSEQ multiplex PCR; TCRdb holds only in-frame clones, not every one. The repertoire includes 390,000 or so clones, under 85% of them detected once, and less than 6% sits in the top ten. Trimming left V 0 bases short and J 6 bases short, with 11 bases between. This CDR3 contains 14 residues. CDR1 and CDR2 from the germline V gene are MNHEY and SVGEGT. The chain carries TRBV6-2 or TRBV6-3 and TRBJ1-2; possibly TRBD1 for D (5 bases). Sequencing was performed on PBMCs or T cells enriched from blood (not recorded which). The origin of this receptor is a woman between 50 and 59 years old who had recovered from COVID-19. CDR3 DNA sequence: TGTGCCAGCAGTTACTCGAAGGGGCTACATGGCTACACCTTC. This codes for CASSYSKGLHGYTF.